This entry is about one TCR beta chain. The sample comes from a study of control samples from healthy donors and cancer patients. The V end lost 3 bases, the J end lost 4 bases, and 16 bases lay between the germline ends. This CDR3 spans 15 amino acids. CDR1 is MNHEY, CDR2 SMNVEV, per germline (reference sequence). Assay: immunoSEQ multiplex PCR; the TCRdb copy retains only in-frame clones and omits some. The sample lists some 150,000 clones; around 94% were seen once. This chain joins TRBV27 and TRBJ2-7; the D gene could be TRBD1 or TRBD2 (5 bases each). The TCR originated in a man aged 55 to 70 with colorectal cancer. Material: PBMCs. CDR3 nucleotide sequence: TGTGCCAGCAGTTTTGAGGGGCCTCCATTGTACGAGCAGTACTTC. This encodes CASSFEGPPLYEQYF.